The TCR beta chain described here comes from a study of shared clonotypes between healthy human individuals. TCRdb's table, derived via immunoSEQ multiplex PCR, lists solely in-frame clones and lacks some. Among more than 1.2 million clones, roughly 98.5% were seen once, and the ten largest hold roughly 0.36%. The CDR3 spans 13 residues. CDR1 is MNHEY, CDR2 SMNVEV, per germline (reference sequence). V lost 3 bases to trimming and J lost 6 bases, with 10 bases between them. This clonotype was obtained from a man aged 25 to 40 in good health. The chain recombines TRBV27 with TRBJ2-3, with TRBD2 as a possible D gene (5 bases). The sequencing sample was made of naive CD4+ T cells sorted from blood. Subset reported: CD45RA+ positively selected. The CDR3 protein is CASSLEVGDTQYF. The CDR3 bases are TGTGCCAGCAGTTTGGAGGTAGGGGATACGCAGTATTTT.